This is a list of T cell receptor beta chains from one sample in a study of shared clonotypes between healthy human individuals. Assay: immunoSEQ multiplex PCR; the TCRdb copy retains only in-frame clones and omits some. The table shows about 1 million clones, with about three quarters occurring only once. Sequencing used memory CD4+ T cells sorted from blood. Receptors originate from a man younger than 30 in good health. CDR3s include the opening cysteine and the closing phenylalanine or tryptophan. D genes are given only for firm matches. Part of the rows lack a size; the others show once, few, many or a class for expanded clones.

. TRBJ2-5 TRBV29-1 11 few CSVGQQETQYF TGCAGCGTTGGACAGCAAGAGACCCAGTACTTC
. TRBJ1-3 TRBV5-4 14 . CASSASLSGNTIYF TGTGCCAGCAGCGCTAGTCTCTCTGGAAACACCATATATTTT
. TRBJ2-2 TRBV7-2 15 . CASSLTRSNTGELFF TGTGCCAGCAGCTTGACTAGATCGAACACCGGGGAGCTGTTTTTT
. TRBJ2-3 TRBV28 13 . CASSNRGMNTQYF TGTGCCAGCAGTAATAGGGGGATGAATACGCAGTATTTT
TRBD1 TRBJ2-7 TRBV6-6 14 . CASSVQGAFAEQYF TGTGCCAGCAGTGTTCAGGGGGCGTTCGCCGAGCAGTACTTC
TRBD2 TRBJ2-7 TRBV9 15 . CASATGLAGPYEQYF TGTGCCAGCGCAACGGGGCTAGCGGGCCCCTACGAGCAGTACTTC
TRBD1 TRBJ1-2 TRBV6-1 15 . CASSLRTGTNYGYTF TGTGCCAGCAGTCTAAGGACAGGGACTAACTATGGCTACACCTTC
TRBD1 TRBJ2-1 TRBV5-1 16 . CASSLVVTGGYNEQFF TGCGCCAGCAGCTTGGTAGTGACAGGGGGTTACAATGAGCAGTTCTTC
TRBD1 TRBJ1-5 TRBV5-1 15 . CASSLGDSSNQPQHF TGCGCCAGCAGCCTAGGGGACAGTAGCAATCAGCCCCAGCATTTT
. TRBJ2-5 TRBV19 14 few CASTNSGSSFGMYF TGTGCCAGTACCAATTCAGGTTCCTCCTTCGGGATGTACTTC
. TRBJ2-1 TRBV28 16 . CASSTRWTSSYNEQFF TGTGCCAGCAGTACCCGTTGGACCTCTTCCTACAATGAGCAGTTCTTC
TRBD2 TRBJ2-3 TRBV19 15 . CASAMGLAGGPTQYF TGTGCCAGTGCCATGGGACTAGCGGGAGGGCCAACGCAGTATTTT
. TRBJ1-4 TRBV5-1 14 . CASSLEGAYEKLFF TGCGCCAGCAGCTTGGAAGGGGCGTATGAAAAACTGTTTTTT
. TRBJ2-2 TRBV5-1 15 . CASRQVGQNTGELFF TGCGCCAGCAGGCAGGTGGGACAGAACACCGGGGAGCTGTTTTTT
. TRBJ2-2 TRBV6-1 16 . CASSEEGGLYSGELFF TGTGCCAGCAGTGAAGAGGGGGGGCTGTATAGCGGGGAGCTGTTTTTT
TRBD2 TRBJ2-7 TRBV5-4 18 . CASSLWGTSGSSLREQYF TGTGCCAGCAGCTTGTGGGGGACTAGCGGGAGTTCTCTTCGCGAGCAGTACTTC
TRBD1 TRBJ2-7 TRBV7-6 15 . CASSLAGQGRDEQYF TGTGCCAGCAGCTTAGCGGGACAGGGAAGGGACGAGCAGTACTTC